What follows is one T cell receptor (beta chain) and its context. This clone has a count of ten or more. Its antigen is unknown. Per-base quality was not reported, and no clone a single base away is much larger than it. This entry belongs to a study of metastatic and nonmetastatic thyroid tumors (dated by TCRdb to the early 2020s). With respect to the entire study: For patients with malignant and with benign thyroid disease, the researchers compared repertoires between peripheral blood samples and tumor or nodule tissue samples.

The library was obtained by PCR. Sequenced using an Illumina HiSeq 4000. High-throughput sequencing was used to profile the CDR3 region of the TCR beta-chain in every patient. The study's own analysis went as follows. CDR3 differences across clinicopathological groups were used to build a classifier for discriminating distant-metastatic papillary thyroid cancer patients. The Shannon index was used to assess repertoire diversity, and the Morisita-Horn index was used to assess tumor-blood repertoire similarity. TCRdb reran the public reads through fastp at Q25 and MiXCR, keeping productive beta chains. The authors' filters were not applied to this entry. The sample data list about 40,000 clones, and roughly 14% of these were observed just once. The biggest ten clones account for over 7.5% of the sample. Unmatched junction bases come to 17, with V trimmed by 4 bases and J by 10 bases. The CDR1 and CDR2 encoded by the germline V gene are SGHRS and YFSETQ. Its CDR3 holds 17 amino acids, cysteine through phenylalanine. Just CDR3 DNA is preserved here, 51 bases in frame from base 1.

The investigation overall reported the following: In both blood and tumor samples, malignant tumors were reported to have significantly higher TCR beta diversity than benign nodules.

None of the patients had been given any treatment before thyroid surgery. Patient clinical samples collected from about 2012 to 2019 were retrospectively analysed using T-cell receptor beta sequencing. The rearranged segments are TRBV5-1 and TRBJ2-1, with 10 middle bases fitting TRBD2. This clonotype originated in a female donor with papillary thyroid cancer or a benign thyroid nodule (not recorded which). Some clones in this sample may be carry-over from other donors' samples. The sample comprised blood. The sequenced DNA is TGCGCCAGCAGCAACAGACAGCGGGAGGGAGTCGTTCGCGAGCAGTTCTTC. This gives the protein CASSNRQREGVVREQFF.